This TCR beta chain appears in the sequencing data of a study of vaccination and CD4 T cells after COVID-19. This clonotype was counted between two and nine times. The target antigen is unknown. Trimming shortened V by 5 bases and J by 6 bases, and 14 bases separated the two germline ends. The germline CDR1 and CDR2 sequences are MNHNS and SASEGT. The CDR3 has 14 residues. An Oncomine TCR Beta short-read assay was used to sequence the DNA from cultured CD4+ T cells. TCRdb reprocessed the PCR reads via MiXCR and lists one record per CDR3 protein. Of approximately 13,000 distinct CDR3 sequences detected, 40% to 65% appear once; the ten largest clones hold less than 20%. The sample's treatment: roughly nine-day PBMC culture with coronavirus spike peptide pools or control peptides (ViraFEST assay).

Sequencing was done on a sample of CD4+ T cells from blood, cultured in vitro. The TCR comes from a human donor who had recovered from COVID-19. The chain carries TRBV6-1 and TRBJ2-1; D is possibly TRBD1 (5 bases). CDR3 nucleotides: TGTGCCAGCAGTCCCTTGGGGCCGAGCAATGAGCAGTTCTTC. It codes for CASSPLGPSNEQFF.